These 8 T cell receptor beta chains were all obtained from the same sample, sequenced in a study of CD4 T cells in relation to SARS-CoV-2 and coronaviruses. Their specific antigens are unknown. This table comes from immunoSEQ multiplex PCR, and its TCRdb copy is limited to in-frame clones, with some not included. The sample has about 36,000 clones, roughly 82% seen once. The source material was memory CD4+ T cells from PBMCs, cultured in vitro. The origin of the receptors is an adult with COVID-19.

This chain connects TRBV2 to TRBJ1-2, with D uncertain. The CDR3 is 13 amino acids. The V and J ends lost 6 bases and 0 bases respectively, with 8 bases between them. Germline lookup yields CDR1 SNHLY and CDR2 FYNNEI. In DNA, the CDR3 is TGTGCCAGCAGGGTCACCTCTAACTATGGCTACACCTTC. It yields the protein CASRVTSNYGYTF.

The chain is built from TRBV3-1 (or the pseudogene TRBV3-2) and TRBJ2-7; 11 bases line up with TRBD1. Germline lookup yields CDR1 LGHDT and CDR2 YNNKEL (reference sequence). Trimming cost V 3 bases and J 3 bases; bases outside gene matches: 7. The CDR3 is 16 residues long. The CDR3: CASSQARTGGFYEQYF. CDR3 sequence (DNA): TGTGCCAGCAGCCAGGCCCGGACAGGGGGCTTCTACGAGCAGTACTTC.

The rearrangement uses TRBV5-6 and TRBJ2-3; the D call may be TRBD1 or TRBD2 (5 bases each). Trimming removed 0 bases from V and 1 base from J, with 12 bases in between. CDR1 and CDR2 (germline): SGHDT, YYEEEE. The CDR3 has 16 residues. In DNA, the CDR3 is TGTGCCAGCAGCTTGGCTGGGGACCCGGGCACAGATACGCAGTATTTT. This translates into CASSLAGDPGTDTQYF. Together with reference TRBV5-6 and TRBJ2-3, the CDR3 gives the full variable domain: DAGVTQSPTHLIKTRGQQVTLRCSPKSGHDTVSWYQQALGQGPQFIFQYYEEEERQRGNFPDRFSGHQFPNYSSELNVNALLLGDSALYLCASSLAGDPGTDTQYFGPGTRLTVL.

CDR3: CATKLGETQYF. In DNA form, the CDR3 reads TGTGCCACCAAGCTCGGCGAGACCCAGTACTTC. The rearrangement joins TRBV2 to TRBJ2-5; D is ambiguous. V was cut by 10 bases and J by 5 bases, with 11 bases left in between. The CDR3 sequence is 11 residues long. Germline assignment: CDR1 SNHLY and CDR2 FYNNEI.

This clone occurred a few times. V usage is TRBV28 and J usage is TRBJ2-1; D might be TRBD1 or TRBD2, each matching 6 bases. The CDR3 contains 14 residues. The V end was cut by 11 bases, the J end by 8 bases, with 22 bases between. CDR1 is MDHEN, CDR2 SYDVKM, per germline. The CDR3 reads CALDGGRRGDEQFF. Here the CDR3 DNA reads TGTGCCCTCGATGGGGGGAGGAGGGGGGATGAGCAGTTCTTC.

The chain combines TRBV7-6 with TRBJ2-1; weak D call: TRBD2 (5 bases). This CDR3 comprises 16 residues. The V gene lost 1 base and the J gene lost 0 bases, with 10 bases spanning the gap. CDR1 SGHVS and CDR2 FNYEAQ come from the germline V gene. The CDR3 loop reads CASSLGGPSSYNEQFF. CDR3 sequence (DNA): TGTGCCAGCAGCTTAGGAGGGCCCAGCTCCTACAATGAGCAGTTCTTC.

The rearrangement joins TRBV14 to TRBJ1-1, with TRBD1 as a possible D gene (6 bases). Germline loops: CDR1 SGHDN, CDR2 FVKESK. This CDR3 spans 19 amino acids. V lost 6 bases to trimming and J lost 5 bases, with 31 bases between them. DNA of the CDR3: TGTGCCAGCAGTTATACCGCCGGGGACACTATAACGTCGGAGACTGAAGCTTTCTTT. Its protein product is CASSYTAGDTITSETEAFF.

The chain combines TRBV7-2 with TRBJ2-1; weak D call: TRBD2 (6 bases). CDR1 SGHTA and CDR2 FQGNSA come from the germline V gene. Trimming stripped 6 bases from V and 4 bases from J, with 19 bases between. The CDR3 length is 16 residues. The DNA for the CDR3 is TGTGCCAGCAGGGTGGGGGGAATGCCGATGTACAATGAGCAGTTCTTC. Translating gives CASRVGGMPMYNEQFF.